The 14 T cell receptor beta chains given below trace back to one sample, sequenced in a study of CD8+CD57+ T cells in acquired aplastic anemia. Patients who underwent sequencing had shown CD8+CD57+ cell expansion by flow cytometry. The TCR beta profiling, which covered VDJ combination and CDR3 sequence, was carried out using genomic DNA as the template. TCRdb used MiXCR to reprocess the reads, holding one entry per CDR3 protein. The table records just over 450,000 distinct CDR3 sequences, approximately 32% of them present only once. What was sequenced was sorted CD4+, CD8+, or CD8+CD57+ T cells (not recorded which) from PBMCs. The receptors here all came from a human donor with aplastic anemia.

This chain links TRBV20-1 with TRBJ1-2; 7 nucleotides match TRBD1. The V and J ends lost 2 bases and 6 bases, in that order; junction bases with no gene match: 6. Per the germline V gene, CDR1 is DFQATT and CDR2 is SNEGSKA (reference sequence). The CDR3 has 13 residues. CDR3 sequence: CSARIRGADGYTF. As DNA, the CDR3 is TGCAGTGCTAGAATCAGGGGGGCAGATGGCTACACCTTC.

The rearrangement links TRBV7-3 to TRBJ2-3; D is undetermined. Germline V gene lookup returns CDR1 SGHTA and CDR2 FQGTGA. The V end was cut by 0 bases, the J end by 9 bases, with 13 bases between. The CDR3 is 14 residues long. The CDR3 protein is CASSLTSGSVTQYF. As DNA, the CDR3 is TGTGCCAGCAGCTTAACATCCGGGTCGGTCACGCAGTATTTT. Full variable domain (rest looked up from reference TRBV7-3 and TRBJ2-3): GAGVSQTPSNKVTEKGKYVELRCDPISGHTALYWYRQSLGQGPEFLIYFQGTGAADDSGLPNDRFFAVRPEGSVSTLKIQRTERGDSAVYLCASSLTSGSVTQYFGPGTRLTVL.

Details on this clonotype: A single base separates this from a much larger clone, so it may be a read error. The gene calls are TRBV9 and TRBJ1-5; the D is unclear. CDR1 SGDLS and CDR2 YYNGEE come from the germline V gene. CDR3 length: 14 residues. The CDR3 bases are TGTTCCAGCAGCGCCCTGGGCTCCAATCAGCCCCAGCATTTT. The encoded protein is CSSSALGSNQPQHF.

CDR3 residues: CSARKKRDTAYF. In DNA form, the CDR3 reads TGCAGTGCTAGAAAAAAGCGGGACACAGCCTACTTC. The V call is TRBV20-1, the J call TRBJ2-5, with D maybe TRBD2 (7 bases). Per the germline V gene, CDR1 is DFQATT and CDR2 is SNEGSKA (reference sequence). There are 12 residues in the CDR3. V was clipped by 2 bases and J by 14 bases, with 18 bases between them.

Turning to this clonotype: This may be a read error: a much more frequent sequence differs by one nucleotide. This chain connects TRBV25-1 to TRBJ2-2; possibly TRBD1 for D (6 bases). The CDR3 length is 14 residues. CDR1 and CDR2 (germline): MGHDK, SYGVNS. The CDR3: CVSQPGQNTGELFF. The CDR3 DNA reads as TGTGTCAGCCAACCGGGACAGAACACCGGGGAGCTGTTTTTT. The full variable domain, completed using reference TRBV25-1 and TRBJ2-2, is EADIYQTPRYLVIGTGKKITLECSQTMGHDKMYWYQQDPGMELHLIHYSYGVNSTEKGDLSSESTVSRIRTEHFPLTLESARPSHTSQYLCVSQPGQNTGELFFGEGSRLTVL.

V is TRBV10-3 and J is TRBJ1-2; D is possibly TRBD1 (6 bases). Trimming removed 10 bases from V and 5 bases from J, with 20 bases in between. The germline CDR1 and CDR2 sequences are ENHRY and SYGVKD. This CDR3 region has 14 residues. The CDR3 DNA follows: TGTGCCAGCAGACGCGCCGGGACAAGATATGGCTACACCTTC. As protein: CASRRAGTRYGYTF.

At least ten counts were recorded for this clonotype. V and J are TRBV19 and TRBJ1-5, with 9 bases aligning to TRBD1. The CDR3 loop spans 16 amino acids. J was trimmed by 8 bases and V by 5 bases; bases with no gene match: 13. CDR1 is LNHDA and CDR2 is SQIVND in the germline V gene (reference sequence). In nucleotides, the CDR3 is TGTGCCAGTAGTTCGGGACAGGGCGGATCATCAGAGCCCCAGCATTTT. Translation: CASSSGQGGSSEPQHF.

The rearrangement joins TRBV25-1 to TRBJ1-2; D unclear. V was cut by 7 bases and J by 4 bases, with 22 bases left in between. The CDR3 length is 16 residues. The germline V gene encodes CDR1 MGHDK and CDR2 SYGVNS. This CDR3 is CASTALGPGVGYGYTF. The DNA of the CDR3 is TGTGCCAGCACCGCTTTGGGCCCTGGGGTAGGCTATGGCTACACCTTC.

The rearrangement joins TRBV29-1 to TRBJ2-7; 7 nucleotides align to TRBD2. The ends lost 3 bases at V and 5 bases at J; junction bases unmatched: 10. Germline assignment: CDR1 SQVTM and CDR2 ANQGSEA. CDR3 length: 14 amino acids. The CDR3 sequence is CSVEVRLGGNEQYF. The DNA of the CDR3 is TGCAGCGTTGAGGTCCGGTTGGGAGGGAACGAGCAGTACTTC.

V and J are TRBV20-1 and TRBJ2-7; D remains ambiguous. Looked up from germline, CDR1 is DFQATT and CDR2 is SNEGSKA (reference sequence). V dropped 7 bases and J dropped 5 bases, with 18 bases sitting between them. The CDR3 has 13 amino acids. The CDR3 nucleotides are TGCAGTGTCCCACCTAGTCGGCCTCACGAGCAGTACTTC. Its protein is CSVPPSRPHEQYF.

This rearrangement joins TRBV18 to TRBJ1-5, with D maybe TRBD1 (5 bases). CDR1 is KGHSH and CDR2 is LQKENI in the germline V gene. V lost 3 bases, J lost 0 bases, and 12 bases lay in between. The CDR3 is 16 residues long. The CDR3 sequence is CASSPVAGNSNQPQHF. For the CDR3, the DNA is TGTGCCAGCTCACCGGTGGCAGGGAATAGCAATCAGCCCCAGCATTTT.

The chain links TRBV11-1 to TRBJ2-1; 9 bases agree with TRBD2. Germline V gene sequence: CDR1 SGHAT, CDR2 FQDESV (reference sequence). The CDR3 loop spans 14 amino acids. The J segment lost 13 bases and the V segment lost 1 base, leaving 8 bases of the junction unmatched. This chain's CDR3 is CASSLEGLALKQFF. As DNA, the CDR3 is TGTGCCAGCAGCTTAGAAGGACTAGCGCTGAAACAGTTCTTC.

This clonotype was counted many times. V gene TRBV2 combines with J gene TRBJ2-3; 12 bases are a match to TRBD2. Germline V gene data show CDR1 as SNHLY and CDR2 as FYNNEI. V lost 5 bases to trimming and J lost 4 bases; unmatched junction nucleotides: 4. This CDR3 region has 15 residues. The CDR3, as DNA: TGTGCCAGCAGTCCGACTAGCGGGAGCGCAGATACGCAGTATTTT. It specifies CASSPTSGSADTQYF.

This clonotype was observed a few times. This chain joins TRBV7-2 and TRBJ2-1; 9 positions match TRBD2. V was pared by 2 bases and J by 6 bases, with 5 bases of the junction left unmatched. Germline V lookup: CDR1 SGHTA, CDR2 FQGNSA. This CDR3 has 15 amino acids. DNA for the CDR3: TGTGCCAGCAGCTTACCCCTAGCGGGGTTCAATGAGCAGTTCTTC. It specifies CASSLPLAGFNEQFF.